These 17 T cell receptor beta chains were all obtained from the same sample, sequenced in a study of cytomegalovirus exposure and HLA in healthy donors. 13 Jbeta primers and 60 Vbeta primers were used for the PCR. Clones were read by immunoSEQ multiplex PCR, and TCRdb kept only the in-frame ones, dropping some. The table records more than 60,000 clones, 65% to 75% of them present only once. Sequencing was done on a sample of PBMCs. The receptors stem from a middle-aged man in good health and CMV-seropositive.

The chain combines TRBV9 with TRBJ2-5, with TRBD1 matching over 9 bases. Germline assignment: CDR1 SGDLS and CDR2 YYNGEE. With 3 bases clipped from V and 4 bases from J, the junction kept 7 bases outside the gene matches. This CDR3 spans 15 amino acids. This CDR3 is CASSARDRETETQYF. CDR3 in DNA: TGTGCCAGCAGCGCCCGGGACAGGGAGACAGAGACCCAGTACTTC.

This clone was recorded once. CDR3 loop: CASSLAGGNQPQHF. The CDR3 DNA follows: TGTGCCAGCAGCTTAGCTGGGGGGAATCAGCCCCAGCATTTT. The chain recombines TRBV7-9 with TRBJ1-5, with a possible D match to TRBD1 (5 bases). This CDR3 spans 14 amino acids. CDR1 SEHNR and CDR2 FQNEAQ come from the germline V gene (reference sequence). V lost 0 bases and J 4 bases, leaving 7 bases between the germline ends.

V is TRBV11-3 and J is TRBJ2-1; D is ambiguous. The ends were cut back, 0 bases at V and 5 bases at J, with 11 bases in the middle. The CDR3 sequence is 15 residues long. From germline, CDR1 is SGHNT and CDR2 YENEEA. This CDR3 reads CASSLDPGYNNEQFF. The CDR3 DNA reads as TGTGCCAGCAGCTTAGATCCAGGCTACAACAATGAGCAGTTCTTC.

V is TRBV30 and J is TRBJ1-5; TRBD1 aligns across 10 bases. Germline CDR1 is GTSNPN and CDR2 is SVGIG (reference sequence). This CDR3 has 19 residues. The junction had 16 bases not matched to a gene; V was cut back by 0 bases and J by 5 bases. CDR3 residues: CAWSVGGQGRIRGDQPQHF. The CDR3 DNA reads TGTGCCTGGAGTGTAGGGGGACAGGGGAGGATCCGTGGGGATCAGCCCCAGCATTTT.

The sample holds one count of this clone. Here the CDR3 reads CASSLAGGEETQYF. The CDR3 DNA reads as TGCGCCAGCAGCTTAGCGGGGGGCGAGGAGACCCAGTACTTC. The chain combines TRBV5-1 with TRBJ2-5, with TRBD2 identical over 9 bases. The trim removed 2 bases at V and 5 bases at J, leaving 4 bases unmatched. Germline V gene sequence: CDR1 SGHRS, CDR2 YFSETQ. This CDR3 is built from 14 residues.

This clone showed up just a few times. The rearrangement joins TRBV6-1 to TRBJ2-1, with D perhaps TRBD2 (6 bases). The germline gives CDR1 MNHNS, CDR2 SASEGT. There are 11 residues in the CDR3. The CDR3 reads CVTAAGLEQFF. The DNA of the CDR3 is TGTGTAACGGCAGCGGGCCTAGAGCAGTTCTTC.

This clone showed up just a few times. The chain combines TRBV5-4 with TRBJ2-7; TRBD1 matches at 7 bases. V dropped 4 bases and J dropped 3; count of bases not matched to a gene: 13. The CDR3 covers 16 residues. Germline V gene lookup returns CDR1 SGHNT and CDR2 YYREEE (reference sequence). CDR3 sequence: CASSRSPDRPNYEQYF. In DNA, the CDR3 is TGTGCCAGCAGCCGCTCGCCGGACAGGCCAAACTACGAGCAGTACTTC.

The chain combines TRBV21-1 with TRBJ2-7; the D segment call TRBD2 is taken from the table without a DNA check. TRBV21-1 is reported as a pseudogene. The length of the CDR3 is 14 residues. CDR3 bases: TGTGCCGGGCTAAAGGACTCCCTCATCTCCGAGCAGTACTTC. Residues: CAGLKDSLISEQYF.

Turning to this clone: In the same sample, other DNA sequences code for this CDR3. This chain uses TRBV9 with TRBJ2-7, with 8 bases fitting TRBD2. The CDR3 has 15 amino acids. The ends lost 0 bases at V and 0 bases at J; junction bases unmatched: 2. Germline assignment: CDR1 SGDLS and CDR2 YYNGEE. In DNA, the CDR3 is TGTGCCAGCAGCGTAGGCGGGGGGTTCTCCTACGAGCAGTACTTC. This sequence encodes CASSVGGGFSYEQYF.

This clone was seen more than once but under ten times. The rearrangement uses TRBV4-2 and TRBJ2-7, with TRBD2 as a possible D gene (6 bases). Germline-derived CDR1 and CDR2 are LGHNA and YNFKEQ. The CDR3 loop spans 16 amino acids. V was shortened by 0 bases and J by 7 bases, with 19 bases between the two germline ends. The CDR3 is CASSQDFRTAREEQYF. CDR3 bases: TGTGCCAGCAGCCAAGATTTCCGGACCGCTCGGGAGGAGCAGTACTTC.

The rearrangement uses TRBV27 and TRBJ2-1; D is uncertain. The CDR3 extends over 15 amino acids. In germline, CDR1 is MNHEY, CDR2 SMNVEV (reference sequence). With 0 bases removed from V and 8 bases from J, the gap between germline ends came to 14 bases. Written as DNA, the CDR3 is TGTGCCAGCAGTTTATCGGTCCAGCGTCCCTATGAGCAGTTCTTC. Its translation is CASSLSVQRPYEQFF.

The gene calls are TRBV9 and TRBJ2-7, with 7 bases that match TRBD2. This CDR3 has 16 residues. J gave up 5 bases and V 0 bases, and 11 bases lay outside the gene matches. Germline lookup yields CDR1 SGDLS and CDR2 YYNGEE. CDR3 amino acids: CASSVARGEGKDEQYF. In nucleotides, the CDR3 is TGTGCCAGCAGCGTAGCTCGGGGGGAAGGGAAGGACGAGCAGTACTTC.

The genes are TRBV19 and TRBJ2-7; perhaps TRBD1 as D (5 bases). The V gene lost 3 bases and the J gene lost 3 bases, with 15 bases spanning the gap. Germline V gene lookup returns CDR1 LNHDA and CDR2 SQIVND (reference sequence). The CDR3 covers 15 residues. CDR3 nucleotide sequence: TGTGCCAGTAGTATTCTCTCAGGGCACGACTACGAGCAGTACTTC. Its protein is CASSILSGHDYEQYF.

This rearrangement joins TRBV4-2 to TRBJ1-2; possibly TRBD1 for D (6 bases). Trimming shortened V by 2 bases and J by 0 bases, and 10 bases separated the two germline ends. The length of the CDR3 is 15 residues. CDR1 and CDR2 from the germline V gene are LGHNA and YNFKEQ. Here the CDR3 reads CASSQNPGANYGYTF. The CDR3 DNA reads TGTGCCAGCAGCCAAAATCCAGGGGCTAACTATGGCTACACCTTC.

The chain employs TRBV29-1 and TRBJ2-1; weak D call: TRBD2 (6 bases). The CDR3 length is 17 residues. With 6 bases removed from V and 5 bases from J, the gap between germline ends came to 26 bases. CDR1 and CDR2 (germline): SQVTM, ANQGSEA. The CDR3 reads CSVLRTGAAPKNNEQFF. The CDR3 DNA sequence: TGCAGCGTCCTCAGAACGGGAGCGGCCCCCAAAAACAATGAGCAGTTCTTC.

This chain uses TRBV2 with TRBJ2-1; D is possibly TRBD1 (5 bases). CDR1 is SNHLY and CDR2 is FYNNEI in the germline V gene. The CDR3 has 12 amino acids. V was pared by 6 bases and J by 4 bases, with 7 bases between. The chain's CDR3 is CASRTDYNEQFF. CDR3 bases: TGTGCCAGCAGGACAGATTACAATGAGCAGTTCTTC.

The CDR3: CASSQDLAAYEQYF. The CDR3 coding sequence is TGTGCCAGCAGCCAAGATCTAGCGGCCTACGAGCAGTACTTC. The rearrangement uses TRBV4-2 and TRBJ2-7, with 7 bases identical to TRBD2. The CDR3 has 14 amino acids. Germline-derived CDR1 and CDR2 are LGHNA and YNFKEQ. V was pared by 0 bases and J by 2 bases, with 1 base of the junction left unmatched.